The 22 T cell receptor beta chains below all came from one sample that was sequenced in a study of shared clonotypes between healthy human individuals (dated by TCRdb to 2018 to 2020). The library was produced with the immunoSEQ multiplex PCR assay. Imported from immuneACCESS, the table was reduced by TCRdb to in-frame sequences with V and J called. These copies leave out some clones; in studies compared against another copy, an unresolved V gene accounts for under half, and the cause of the remainder is not known. The sample table contains approximately 530,000 clones; only one count was recorded for 95% to 97% of them. The ten largest account for approximately 0.067% of the sample. Sequenced input: naive CD4+ T cells sorted from blood. Explained via the paper, the cell subset or site label denotes: CD45RA+ positively selected. These receptors all come from a woman in her 30s in good health.

This clone has more than one count but fewer than ten. CDR3 DNA: TGTGCCAGCAGCCCCGGACAGGGGGCGGTGGGAAACACCATATATTTT. Amino acid sequence: CASSPGQGAVGNTIYF. The V call is TRBV7-9, the J call TRBJ1-3, with 11 bases lining up with TRBD1. Germline V lookup: CDR1 SEHNR, CDR2 FQNEAQ (reference sequence). The CDR3 is 16 amino acids. V gave up 5 bases and J gave up 4 bases; unmatched junction bases: 7.

The chain combines TRBV6-1 with TRBJ2-4; 8 bases are shared with TRBD1. CDR1 is MNHNS, CDR2 SASEGT, per germline. This CDR3 is 16 amino acids long. Germline trimming cut 1 base from V and 0 bases from J; bases unmatched to any gene: 2. CDR3 loop: CASSEGQGLAKNIQYF. CDR3 DNA sequence: TGTGCCAGCAGTGAAGGACAGGGGCTAGCCAAAAACATTCAGTACTTC.

The CDR3: CASSHAWDSTQETQYF. The CDR3 nucleotides read TGTGCCAGCAGCCACGCCTGGGACAGCACTCAAGAGACCCAGTACTTC. The chain joins TRBV11-2 to TRBJ2-5, with TRBD1 matching 7 bases. Germline-derived CDR1 and CDR2 are SGHAT and FQNNGV. This CDR3 is 16 amino acids long. The ends lost 5 bases at V and 2 bases at J; junction bases unmatched: 11.

On this clone: Other nucleotide sequences from this sample produce the same CDR3. The CDR3 is CASSYSGTLNTEAFF. CDR3 coding DNA: TGTGCCAGCAGTTACTCCGGCACCCTGAACACTGAAGCTTTCTTT. The V call is TRBV6-5, the J call TRBJ1-1; D gene uncertain. The CDR3 length is 15 residues. The V and J ends lost 0 bases and 0 bases respectively, with 8 bases between them. CDR1 is MNHEY, CDR2 SVGAGI, per germline.

The V call is TRBV18, the J call TRBJ1-1; D is uncertain. CDR3 length equals 15 residues. The V end was cut by 0 bases, the J end by 3 bases, with 11 bases between. Germline V CDR1 and CDR2: KGHSH, LQKENI. The CDR3 bases are TGTGCCAGCTCACCACCGACCGCCCAAGACACTGAAGCTTTCTTT. It is translated as CASSPPTAQDTEAFF.

V and J are TRBV5-4 and TRBJ2-7; either TRBD1 or TRBD2 may supply D (5 bases each). The CDR3 covers 14 residues. CDR1 is SGHNT and CDR2 is YYREEE in the germline V gene (reference sequence). V lost 3 bases, J lost 3 bases, and 13 bases lay in between. The CDR3, as DNA: TGTGCCAGCAGCTCGGGACCGGAATTCTACGAGCAGTACTTC. The encoded protein is CASSSGPEFYEQYF.

This chain joins TRBV2 and TRBJ2-7; no reliable D call. The V gene lost 7 bases and the J gene lost 4 bases, with 17 bases spanning the gap. The CDR3 is made up of 14 amino acids. The germline gives CDR1 SNHLY, CDR2 FYNNEI. The CDR3 here is CASTDGRGPYEQYF. CDR3 bases: TGTGCCAGCACCGACGGTCGCGGCCCATACGAGCAGTACTTC.

V gene TRBV29-1 combines with J gene TRBJ1-1, with TRBD1 identical over 10 bases. The CDR3 covers 15 residues. Germline CDR1 is SQVTM and CDR2 is ANQGSEA. After removal of 8 bases from V and 5 bases from J, the junction contained 14 bases not matched to a gene. The CDR3 loop is CSTSPGTGARTEAFF. The CDR3 DNA reads as TGCAGCACCAGTCCCGGGACAGGGGCGAGGACTGAAGCTTTCTTT.

The CDR3 DNA sequence: TGTGCCAGCAGCCCCATGGGACCGGTTAATTCACCCCTCCACTTT. It codes for CASSPMGPVNSPLHF. The genes are TRBV7-8 and TRBJ1-6; possible D gene TRBD1, 5 bases. This CDR3 is built from 15 residues. Germline V gene data show CDR1 as SGHVS and CDR2 as FQNEAQ. V dropped 5 bases and J dropped 6 bases, with 14 bases sitting between them.

The V gene is TRBV5-1, the J gene TRBJ1-2; TRBD1 aligns across 11 bases. The CDR3 length is 14 residues. Germline-derived CDR1 and CDR2 are SGHRS and YFSETQ. Germline trimming cut 3 bases from V and 8 bases from J; bases unmatched to any gene: 6. The CDR3 loop reads CASSSGQGDGGYTF. CDR3 DNA: TGCGCCAGCAGCTCGGGACAGGGGGATGGAGGCTACACCTTC.

The rearrangement uses TRBV28 and TRBJ1-5, with 8 bases lining up with TRBD1. Trimming cost V 7 bases and J 3 bases; bases outside gene matches: 5. The CDR3 extends over 14 amino acids. Germline CDR1 is MDHEN and CDR2 is SYDVKM. The CDR3 region is CASKRTGTNQPQHF. The CDR3 DNA is TGTGCCAGCAAGCGGACAGGGACCAATCAGCCCCAGCATTTT.

This chain links TRBV27 with TRBJ2-1, with 10 bases that match TRBD2. With 2 bases clipped from V and 7 bases from J, the junction kept 5 bases outside the gene matches. The CDR3 is 15 amino acids. In germline, CDR1 is MNHEY, CDR2 SMNVEV (reference sequence). CDR3 bases: TGTGCCAGCAGTTTACCTAGCGGGAGAGGGAATGAGCAGTTCTTC. Translating gives CASSLPSGRGNEQFF.

This rearrangement joins TRBV7-3 to TRBJ2-7, with 8 positions matching TRBD2. Germline trimming cut 2 bases from V and 4 bases from J; bases unmatched to any gene: 7. The germline CDR1 and CDR2 sequences are SGHTA and FQGTGA. This CDR3 has 15 residues. In DNA, the CDR3 is TGTGCCAGCAGCTTAGGAGCGGGGGAGGCTTACGAGCAGTACTTC. Translation gives CASSLGAGEAYEQYF.

V and J are TRBV19 and TRBJ1-1; 8 positions match TRBD1. V was clipped by 10 bases and J by 4 bases; unmatched bases: 8. This CDR3 is built from 13 residues. Germline V lookup: CDR1 LNHDA, CDR2 SQIVND (reference sequence). The CDR3 region is CATKTGEFTEAFF. DNA for the CDR3: TGTGCCACCAAGACAGGGGAGTTCACTGAAGCTTTCTTT.

CDR3 protein: CATSGTSGLYEQYF. The CDR3 DNA reads TGTGCCACCTCCGGGACTAGCGGCCTCTACGAGCAGTACTTC. The chain employs TRBV28 and TRBJ2-7; TRBD2 agrees at 11 bases. This CDR3 contains 14 residues. After removal of 10 bases from V and 3 bases from J, the junction contained 8 bases not matched to a gene. Looked up from germline, CDR1 is MDHEN and CDR2 is SYDVKM.

V usage is TRBV29-1 and J usage is TRBJ2-7; 9 nucleotides agree with TRBD1. J was trimmed by 6 bases and V by 7 bases; bases with no gene match: 10. CDR1 is SQVTM and CDR2 is ANQGSEA in the germline V gene. CDR3 length equals 13 residues. For the CDR3, the DNA is TGCAGCGCCTCCGGGACAGGGTATAGCGAGCAGTACTTC. Its protein product is CSASGTGYSEQYF.

The J gene is TRBJ2-3, the V gene TRBV5-1; D uncertain. Germline V gene data show CDR1 as SGHRS and CDR2 as YFSETQ. With 1 base removed from V and 6 bases from J, the gap between germline ends came to 15 bases. CDR3 length equals 15 residues. The CDR3 nucleotides read TGCGCCAGCAGCTTGCCGGATTCCTCTGCGGATACGCAGTATTTT. As protein: CASSLPDSSADTQYF.

This sequence joins TRBV5-5 and TRBJ1-5; D might be TRBD1 (5 bases). V was pared by 4 bases and J by 9 bases, with 20 bases between. The CDR3 has 15 amino acids. Germline V gene sequence: CDR1 SGHKS, CDR2 YYEKEE (reference sequence). The CDR3 DNA is TGTGCCAGCAGCGGGCATCGGGGACTGACTGGGCCCCAGCATTTT. Translating gives CASSGHRGLTGPQHF.

The chain has TRBV7-9 and TRBJ2-1, with D perhaps matching TRBD2 (5 bases). V was trimmed by 2 bases and J by 7 bases, leaving 15 bases between them. CDR3 length: 15 residues. CDR1 is SEHNR, CDR2 FQNEAQ, per germline (reference sequence). The CDR3 region has the DNA TGTGCCAGCAGCTTACGGGGTTCCCGGTGGAATGAGCAGTTCTTC. Protein product: CASSLRGSRWNEQFF.

This chain joins TRBV7-8 and TRBJ2-2, with D perhaps TRBD2 (5 bases). Between the trimmed V and J ends, which lost 2 bases and 5 bases, there was a span of 12 bases. Germline CDR1 SGHVS, CDR2 FQNEAQ. CDR3 length: 15 amino acids. CDR3 nucleotides: TGTGCCAGCAGCTTAAGGCTCCCGGGAACCGGGGAGCTGTTTTTT. This translates into CASSLRLPGTGELFF.

The CDR3, as DNA: TGCAGCGTTGGACAGGGGGGATACACTGAAGCTTTCTTT. Translation gives CSVGQGGYTEAFF. The chain uses TRBV29-1 and TRBJ1-1, with 9 positions matching TRBD1. This CDR3 region has 13 residues. Germline CDR1 SQVTM, CDR2 ANQGSEA. Trimming removed 4 bases from V and 3 bases from J; junction bases left unmatched: 3.

This sequence joins TRBV18 and TRBJ2-3, with 13 nucleotides matching TRBD2. After removal of 4 bases from V and 2 bases from J, the junction contained 6 bases not matched to a gene. In germline, CDR1 is KGHSH, CDR2 LQKENI. The CDR3 sequence is 17 residues long. CDR3 in amino acids: CASSRPGLAGFTDTQYF. CDR3 in DNA: TGTGCCAGCTCACGCCCGGGACTAGCGGGGTTCACAGATACGCAGTATTTT.